The clone carrying this TCR beta chain has only a few counts. Its target is not known. Mouse gene names and germline throughout. The read is 4 residues too short to cover the CDR3 end, so that end is filled in from the germline J gene. This record belongs to a study of CD8+ T cells in alopecia areata. Background on the study: Spontaneous alopecia affected the roughly 6-13-month-old C3H/HeJ graft donors, whose skin was transplanted to roughly 6-11-week-old female C3H/HeJ mice.

Per the germline V gene, CDR1 is FNHDT and CDR2 is SITEND (reference sequence). Trimming removed 4 bases from V and 1 base from J, with 5 bases in between. The CDR3 runs to 13 residues. Whole-study results and caveats: With patients, TCR sharing proved less clear than in mice, a difference possibly related to HLA. Resident alphabeta T cells of normal skin are also sequenced in scalp samples.

After isolation, RNA underwent reverse transcription to generate cDNA as the sequencing template. The repertoire was sequenced with immunoSEQ multiplex PCR; TCRdb's copy has only in-frame clones and lacks some. The sample gives more than 90,000 clones, none seen only once, and the top ten clones hold about 19%. This rearrangement joins TRBV19 to TRBJ1-4; no clear D. The sequence came from a C3H/HeJ mouse with alopecia areata. MHC haplotype of the strain: H2-k. Sequencing was done on a sample of lesional skin. CDR3 sequence reads: CASSLNSNERLFF. The sequenced CDR3 bases are TGTGCCAGCAGTCTTAATTCCAACGAA.